This T cell receptor (beta chain) comes out of a study of shared clonotypes between healthy human individuals. Study conclusions and caveats: What rarefaction showed was incomplete sorted-subset sequencing despite large depth.

TCRdb's copy holds only in-frame clones and misses some; the assay was immunoSEQ multiplex PCR. This sample has roughly 2 million clones, with roughly 96% found just once. Between the trimmed V and J ends, which lost 4 bases and 4 bases, there was a span of 14 bases. This CDR3 comprises 14 residues. CDR1 and CDR2 (germline): SGHRS, YFSETQ. Concerning this clone: Its cognate antigen is unknown. Within the sample, other DNA sequences also encode this same CDR3.

The V gene is TRBV5-1, the J gene TRBJ2-5; D assignment may be TRBD1 or TRBD2 (5 bases each). What was sequenced was naive CD4+ T cells sorted from blood. Subset of the sample: CD45RA+ positively selected. The TCR was taken from a man in his late teens or twenties in good health. The CDR3 coding sequence is TGCGCCAGCAGCCTGGGTGGGACCGGAGAGACCCAGTACTTC. Translating gives CASSLGGTGETQYF.